This T cell receptor beta chain was retrieved from a study of T cell responses to AZD1222 COVID-19 vaccine. General study results and limits: Donors were largely white British and mainly female; clonal diversity was possibly underestimated. Baseline seropositivity occurred in only a handful of AZD1222 recipients.

Points on this clone: Its specificity is not known.

CDR3 length: 15 residues. Germline assignment: CDR1 SGHTA and CDR2 FQGNSA. The junction had 0 bases not matched to a gene; V was cut back by 1 base and J by 0 bases. Clones were read by immunoSEQ multiplex PCR, and TCRdb kept only the in-frame ones, dropping some. Of about 200,000 clones listed, approximately 91% are singletons. The clonotype comes from an adult who received the AZD1222 COVID-19 vaccine. The sequenced sample was peripheral blood, obtained 28 days after the second AZD1222 dose. This rearrangement joins TRBV7-2 to TRBJ2-3, with 8 bases aligning to TRBD2. The CDR3 protein is CASSLVAGSTDTQYF. As DNA, the CDR3 is TGTGCCAGCAGCTTAGTAGCGGGAAGCACAGATACGCAGTATTTT.